The rows below give T cell receptor beta chains drawn from one sample of a study of control samples from healthy donors and cancer patients. Clones were read by immunoSEQ multiplex PCR, and TCRdb kept only the in-frame ones, dropping some. This sample has fewer than 250,000 clones; around 93% occur once, and the top ten carry approximately 1.8%. Material for sequencing was blood. The receptors come from a man aged 25-45 years in good health. Both conserved end residues are part of each CDR3. The D gene is left open where the match is weak. Clone size is shown for a subset of rows, as once, few, many or a class of expanded clone.

CDR3 DNA: TGTGCCAGCAGCTTAGTCCGGGGCCAGGGGGCATATGGCTACACCTTC
CDR3 protein: CASSLVRGQGAYGYTF
D gene: TRBD1
clone size: .
J gene: TRBJ1-2
V gene: TRBV7-2

CDR3 DNA: TGTGCCAGCAGCTCTCAGGGGGCAGACACCGGGGAGCTGTTTTTT
CDR3 protein: CASSSQGADTGELFF
D gene: TRBD1
clone size: .
J gene: TRBJ2-2
V gene: TRBV11-2

CDR3 DNA: TGTGCCAGCAGCCTCAACAGGGATGGCTACACCTTC
CDR3 protein: CASSLNRDGYTF
D gene: .
clone size: .
J gene: TRBJ1-2
V gene: TRBV7-9

CDR3 DNA: TGCGCCAGCAGCGACGGGACAGGGAACTCACCCCTCCACTTT
CDR3 protein: CASSDGTGNSPLHF
D gene: TRBD1
clone size: .
J gene: TRBJ1-6
V gene: TRBV5-1

CDR3 DNA: TGTGCCACAAACAGGAGAGCCTACGAGCAGTACTTC
CDR3 protein: CATNRRAYEQYF
D gene: .
clone size: few
J gene: TRBJ2-7
V gene: TRBV5-3

CDR3 DNA: TGTGCCAGCCGTAGGGGGACAGGGAACTATGGCTACACCTTC
CDR3 protein: CASRRGTGNYGYTF
D gene: TRBD1
clone size: .
J gene: TRBJ1-2
V gene: TRBV25-1

CDR3 DNA: TGTGCCTCCTTGGGGATTTACCACGAGCAGTACTTC
CDR3 protein: CASLGIYHEQYF
D gene: .
clone size: .
J gene: TRBJ2-7
V gene: TRBV6-7

CDR3 DNA: TGTGCCAGCAGCCCCCTGGGGGGGGGCCTACCCGGGGAGCTGTTTTTT
CDR3 protein: CASSPLGGGLPGELFF
D gene: .
clone size: .
J gene: TRBJ2-2
V gene: TRBV5-6

CDR3 DNA: TGTGCCAGCAGTGAAGAGGGGGTCAGCTCTGGAAACACCATATATTTT
CDR3 protein: CASSEEGVSSGNTIYF
D gene: .
clone size: once
J gene: TRBJ1-3
V gene: TRBV6-1

CDR3 DNA: TGTGCCAGTAGGGGGGCCCACCGGGACATCAGCTATGGCTACACCTTC
CDR3 protein: CASRGAHRDISYGYTF
D gene: .
clone size: .
J gene: TRBJ1-2
V gene: TRBV19

CDR3 DNA: TGTGCCAGTAGTATGGTGTGGGGGCTTGCTTCTGATCAGTTCTTC
CDR3 protein: CASSMVWGLASDQFF
D gene: .
clone size: .
J gene: TRBJ2-1
V gene: TRBV19

CDR3 DNA: TGTGCCAGCAGTTGGAACAATCAGATGGGCAATGAGCAGTTCTTC
CDR3 protein: CASSWNNQMGNEQFF
D gene: .
clone size: .
J gene: TRBJ2-1
V gene: TRBV2

CDR3 DNA: TGTGCCAGCAGCTCCCGGGGGGCAAGCTCCTACGAGCAGTACTTC
CDR3 protein: CASSSRGASSYEQYF
D gene: .
clone size: .
J gene: TRBJ2-7
V gene: TRBV7-2

CDR3 DNA: TGTGCCAGCAGCGGACAGGCAGACCTTCGCGAGCAGTACTTC
CDR3 protein: CASSGQADLREQYF
D gene: TRBD1
clone size: .
J gene: TRBJ2-7
V gene: TRBV7-6

CDR3 DNA: TGTGCCAGCAGTTACACAGGGGGCAGTGGCTACACCTTC
CDR3 protein: CASSYTGGSGYTF
D gene: TRBD1
clone size: .
J gene: TRBJ1-2
V gene: TRBV6-5

CDR3 DNA: TGTGCCAGCAGTAAGCGCACTCTGACAGGGGGCTCCTACGAGCAGTACTTC
CDR3 protein: CASSKRTLTGGSYEQYF
D gene: TRBD1
clone size: .
J gene: TRBJ2-7
V gene: TRBV27

CDR3 DNA: TGTGCCAGCTCACCACGGGGGGCGACGAGTGGACTCGCTGGAAACACCATATATTTT
CDR3 protein: CASSPRGATSGLAGNTIYF
D gene: .
clone size: .
J gene: TRBJ1-3
V gene: TRBV18

CDR3 DNA: TGTGCCAGCAGTTTGATTGGAAGAAATACTGAAGCTTTCTTT
CDR3 protein: CASSLIGRNTEAFF
D gene: .
clone size: .
J gene: TRBJ1-1
V gene: TRBV6-5

CDR3 DNA: TGTGCCAGCAGCTCGGAACCGACTCGAGGTGAAAAACTGTTTTTT
CDR3 protein: CASSSEPTRGEKLFF
D gene: .
clone size: .
J gene: TRBJ1-4
V gene: TRBV5-5

CDR3 DNA: TGTGCCAGCAGGACGACGGGGGGACCCTCAGATACGCAGTATTTT
CDR3 protein: CASRTTGGPSDTQYF
D gene: TRBD2
clone size: few
J gene: TRBJ2-3
V gene: TRBV2

CDR3 DNA: TGTGCCAGCAGCTTTTCAGGAGTGAACACTGAAGCTTTCTTT
CDR3 protein: CASSFSGVNTEAFF
D gene: .
clone size: few
J gene: TRBJ1-1
V gene: TRBV7-8

CDR3 DNA: TGTGCCTGGGCTCCGGGACTAGCGGGGGGGCTTATTGAGCAGTTCTTC
CDR3 protein: CAWAPGLAGGLIEQFF
D gene: TRBD2
clone size: .
J gene: TRBJ2-1
V gene: TRBV30

CDR3 DNA: TGTGCCAGCTCACCACTCCCCGGACAGCCCTCCTACAATGAGCAGTTCTTC
CDR3 protein: CASSPLPGQPSYNEQFF
D gene: .
clone size: .
J gene: TRBJ2-1
V gene: TRBV18

CDR3 DNA: TGCGCCAGCAGCTTCCAGGGAGGTGAAAAACTGTTTTTT
CDR3 protein: CASSFQGGEKLFF
D gene: .
clone size: .
J gene: TRBJ1-4
V gene: TRBV5-1

CDR3 DNA: TGTGCCAGCGGTTCTCAGGGGCGGGCCGCGAACGAGCAGTACTTC
CDR3 protein: CASGSQGRAANEQYF
D gene: .
clone size: .
J gene: TRBJ2-7
V gene: TRBV6-6

CDR3 DNA: TGTGCCAGCAGTACGGGGACTAGCGGGGCTGGCGGGGAGCTGTTTTTT
CDR3 protein: CASSTGTSGAGGELFF
D gene: TRBD2
clone size: .
J gene: TRBJ2-2
V gene: TRBV27

CDR3 DNA: TGCGCCAGCAGCCCGTCGGCCGGGACTAGCGGGGTTATGTTTGGGGCCAAAAACATTCAGTACTTC
CDR3 protein: CASSPSAGTSGVMFGAKNIQYF
D gene: TRBD2
clone size: .
J gene: TRBJ2-4
V gene: TRBV5-1

CDR3 DNA: TGTGCCTGGAGTGTACGGAGGAACACTGAAGCTTTCTTT
CDR3 protein: CAWSVRRNTEAFF
D gene: .
clone size: once
J gene: TRBJ1-1
V gene: TRBV30

CDR3 DNA: TGTGCCAGTAGCAAAATCAGGGGGAGAGGGCCCCAGCATTTT
CDR3 protein: CASSKIRGRGPQHF
D gene: TRBD1
clone size: once
J gene: TRBJ1-5
V gene: TRBV19

CDR3 DNA: TGTGCCAGCAGCCCGGCGGGGGCCAACGTCCTGACTTTC
CDR3 protein: CASSPAGANVLTF
D gene: .
clone size: .
J gene: TRBJ2-6
V gene: TRBV3-1/TRBV3-2

CDR3 DNA: TGCGCCAGCAGCTTGTTCCCGTCTAGCGGGGGGGACACAGATACGCAGTATTTT
CDR3 protein: CASSLFPSSGGDTDTQYF
D gene: TRBD2
clone size: .
J gene: TRBJ2-3
V gene: TRBV5-1

CDR3 DNA: TGTGCCATCAGGGGGACTAGCGGGGGGCTCTACACAGATACGCAGTATTTT
CDR3 protein: CAIRGTSGGLYTDTQYF
D gene: TRBD2
clone size: .
J gene: TRBJ2-3
V gene: TRBV10-3

CDR3 DNA: TGTGCCAGCAACCGCCAGTTGAATGAAAAACTGTTTTTT
CDR3 protein: CASNRQLNEKLFF
D gene: .
clone size: .
J gene: TRBJ1-4
V gene: TRBV6-5

CDR3 DNA: TGCGCCAGCAGCCGACAGGGGGTCCACGAGCAGTACTTC
CDR3 protein: CASSRQGVHEQYF
D gene: TRBD1
clone size: .
J gene: TRBJ2-7
V gene: TRBV5-1

CDR3 DNA: TGTGCCAGCAGCTCGGGACTAGCGGTCTCCAATGAGCAGTTCTTC
CDR3 protein: CASSSGLAVSNEQFF
D gene: TRBD2
clone size: .
J gene: TRBJ2-1
V gene: TRBV5-5

CDR3 DNA: TGTGCCAGCAGCCGGGGGGGGCAGGGGGCCGCTGAAGCTTTCTTT
CDR3 protein: CASSRGGQGAAEAFF
D gene: TRBD1
clone size: .
J gene: TRBJ1-1
V gene: TRBV6-1

CDR3 DNA: TGTGCCAGCAGTCAACAAATAGGGTGGGGCTACACCTTC
CDR3 protein: CASSQQIGWGYTF
D gene: .
clone size: .
J gene: TRBJ1-2
V gene: TRBV27

CDR3 DNA: TGCGCCAGCAGCCAAGACAGGGGGGATGCGGAAGCTTTCTTT
CDR3 protein: CASSQDRGDAEAFF
D gene: TRBD1
clone size: .
J gene: TRBJ1-1
V gene: TRBV5-1

CDR3 DNA: TGTGCCAGCAGAGACGGACACGCCGGGGACACTGAAGCTTTCTTT
CDR3 protein: CASRDGHAGDTEAFF
D gene: .
clone size: few
J gene: TRBJ1-1
V gene: TRBV25-1

CDR3 DNA: TGTGCCAGCAGCTTACCCGACAGGAACACTGAAGCTTTCTTT
CDR3 protein: CASSLPDRNTEAFF
D gene: .
clone size: .
J gene: TRBJ1-1
V gene: TRBV7-9

CDR3 DNA: TGTGCCAGCAGTTTGGTCTATCATGACAACACTGAAGCTTTCTTT
CDR3 protein: CASSLVYHDNTEAFF
D gene: .
clone size: .
J gene: TRBJ1-1
V gene: TRBV6-5

CDR3 DNA: TGTGCCAGCAGTGAAAGTCGCAGGGGGCCAGATACGCAGTATTTT
CDR3 protein: CASSESRRGPDTQYF
D gene: TRBD1
clone size: .
J gene: TRBJ2-3
V gene: TRBV6-1

CDR3 DNA: TGTGCCAGCAGTTTCCGGGTCGAGAATGAAAAACTGTTTTTT
CDR3 protein: CASSFRVENEKLFF
D gene: .
clone size: .
J gene: TRBJ1-4
V gene: TRBV6-2/TRBV6-3

CDR3 DNA: TGCGCCAGCAGCGAAGGGACATCGGCAACTAATGAAAAACTGTTTTTT
CDR3 protein: CASSEGTSATNEKLFF
D gene: .
clone size: .
J gene: TRBJ1-4
V gene: TRBV5-1

CDR3 DNA: TGTGCCAGCAGCGTAGGGACAGTGAACACTGAAGCTTTCTTT
CDR3 protein: CASSVGTVNTEAFF
D gene: .
clone size: .
J gene: TRBJ1-1
V gene: TRBV9

CDR3 DNA: TGTGCCAGCAGCCGGGGACCCGAGCAGTACTTC
CDR3 protein: CASSRGPEQYF
D gene: .
clone size: .
J gene: TRBJ2-7
V gene: TRBV11-2

CDR3 DNA: TGTGCCAGCAGCCTTACACAGGGGGCGACGGGGCACACTGAAGCTTTCTTT
CDR3 protein: CASSLTQGATGHTEAFF
D gene: TRBD1
clone size: .
J gene: TRBJ1-1
V gene: TRBV7-9

CDR3 DNA: TGTGCCAGCAGCTCAAGGACTGGGGCCAACGTCCTGACTTTC
CDR3 protein: CASSSRTGANVLTF
D gene: .
clone size: .
J gene: TRBJ2-6
V gene: TRBV7-2

CDR3 DNA: TGTGCCAGTAGTATACAGGGTGAGCAGCCCCAGCATTTT
CDR3 protein: CASSIQGEQPQHF
D gene: .
clone size: .
J gene: TRBJ1-5
V gene: TRBV19

CDR3 DNA: TGTGCCAGCAGCCAAGCCGGGCGGGGGGCTCTCACCGGGGAGCTGTTTTTT
CDR3 protein: CASSQAGRGALTGELFF
D gene: TRBD2
clone size: .
J gene: TRBJ2-2
V gene: TRBV3-1/TRBV3-2

CDR3 DNA: TGTGCCAGCAGCTTAGAATTCACAGGGGTGAGTGGCTACACCTTC
CDR3 protein: CASSLEFTGVSGYTF
D gene: TRBD1
clone size: .
J gene: TRBJ1-2
V gene: TRBV7-9

CDR3 DNA: TGTGCCAGCAGCAGTACCCTGAACACTGAAGCTTTCTTT
CDR3 protein: CASSSTLNTEAFF
D gene: .
clone size: .
J gene: TRBJ1-1
V gene: TRBV11-2

CDR3 DNA: TGTGCCTGGAGTGCCGACCGTATGAACAATCAGCCCCAGCATTTT
CDR3 protein: CAWSADRMNNQPQHF
D gene: .
clone size: .
J gene: TRBJ1-5
V gene: TRBV30

CDR3 DNA: TGTGCCAGTTCGGAGGGGGGGTCCTACAATGAGCAGTTCTTC
CDR3 protein: CASSEGGSYNEQFF
D gene: .
clone size: .
J gene: TRBJ2-1
V gene: TRBV5-4